This entry concerns a single TCR beta chain. This clonotype was observed many times. What this receptor recognizes is not known. No base quality values were provided; no much bigger clone lies one nucleotide off. Reading from cysteine to phenylalanine, the CDR3 counts 12 amino acids. Only the CDR3 part of the read is kept: 36 bases, read in frame from the first base. V is shortened by 2 bases, J by 6 bases, and the region joining them spans 5 bases. The germline V gene encodes CDR1 MDHEN and CDR2 SYDVKM. The data were obtained in a study of human T cells and chemical hapten exposure (dated by TCRdb to the early 2020s). Regarding the complete study: For sensitization, 2% DPC in acetone was applied to a 2 cm by 2 cm area of upper inner arm skin. Weekly therapeutic DPC doses were additionally applied to the scalp of patients throughout the roughly 26-week study period. Patch tests used Finn chambers with 0.01% DPC on the upper back, scored after 6 days by International Contact Dermatitis Research Group standards. Alopecia areata with under or over 50% scalp involvement, alopecia totalis and alopecia universalis were represented in the patient cohort, which was mostly female. Libraries were pooled for sequencing, and per-sample TCR yields varied mainly because of small differences in library volumes within the pool. The study tracked peripheral blood TCR repertoire changes in vivo during primary and secondary sensitization to the hapten diphenylcyclopropenone (DPC) in alopecia patients. Blood samples were taken from patients before sensitization (week 0) and at 2, 6 and about 24 weeks after DPC sensitization. For TCR sequencing, blood came from 25 to 35 alopecia patients at anywhere from one to four time points (pre-sensitization, 2, 6 and 24 weeks).

The full study reports these points: Repeated subsampling changed both the strength of the expansion versus patch-test correlation and the threshold at which that correlation became significant. Patch test score was positively correlated with the number of PT1 expanded TCRs, with significance at thresholds 8, 16 and 32 but not at 4. Compared with pre-sensitization or healthy control sets, expanded TCRs formed significantly more large CDR3 similarity clusters, which is consistent with antigen-driven responses. Because every patient had alopecia, a presumed autoimmune disease, the patients' immune response might differ from that of healthy individuals. DPC sensitization did not change the number of TCRs with a frequency above 1 in 1000, and there was no evidence of changes in global repertoire structure.

The library was generated by RACE. TCRdb records NextSeq 500 as the sequencer. During library preparation, unique molecular identifiers were attached to individual cDNA molecules so that TCRs could be counted quantitatively and reproducibly. Both TCR alpha and TCR beta chains were sequenced from each blood RNA sample. Regarding the original processing steps: A median of around 96,000 TCRs per sample was observed, with a range of roughly 23,224 to 700,000. V, J and CDR3 annotation of the TCR reads was carried out using the Decombinator software suite. To make PS versus PT1 abundance plots, every sample was subsampled to the same number of TCRs (28,000). TCRs were defined as expanded if absent before sensitization and observed at least eight times at the 2-week time point. Through fastp at Q25 and MiXCR, TCRdb rebuilt clones from the public reads, retaining in-frame beta chains. Rows are combined by CDR3 protein, so each entry shows the most common genes and DNA. The V and J calls, along with clone size, are taken from TCRdb and not from the paper's own processing. This sample lists roughly 380,000 distinct CDR3 sequences; approximately 5.1% were detected once. Just over 2.5% of the sample rests with the top ten.

The time point label corresponds to: pre-sensitization, week 0. The treatment or condition label corresponds to: therapeutic diphenylcyclopropenone sensitization with weekly scalp DPC. Blood at each patch-test visit was drawn before the patch test was applied. Eligible patients were aged 18 to 70, diagnosed with alopecia, deemed suitable for DPC therapy, and excluded if pregnant. Total RNA was extracted from unfractionated whole blood that had been collected in Tempus Blood RNA tubes. The TCR originated in a woman in her 50s with alopecia areata. Some clones in this sample may be carry-over from other donors' samples. The rearranged segments are TRBV28 and TRBJ1-5; no D gene can be assigned with confidence. This specimen was whole blood, taken in connection with sensitization to the hapten diphenylcyclopropenone (DPC). At the DNA level, the sequence is TGTGCCAGCAGTTTAGATGGTCAGCCCCAGCATTTT. Its protein reads: CASSLDGQPQHF.